This T cell receptor beta chain was identified in a study of cytomegalovirus exposure and HLA in healthy donors. Findings and caveats of the study: The study labeled 150 to 200 TCR beta chains cytomegalovirus-associated. As a later analysis revealed, the rate of TCR association differed by HLA locus, with DRB1 most and HLA-C fewest.

The donors were healthy bone marrow donors. On this clone: Its target is not known.

Germline CDR1 reads SGHRS; CDR2 reads YFSETQ. This CDR3 is 14 amino acids long. Germline trimming cut 4 bases from V and 5 bases from J; bases unmatched to any gene: 3. PCR used 60 Vbeta primers and 13 Jbeta primers. Per the original data handling: Unique TCR beta chains totaled some 80 million in a later count, with roughly 10 million of them shared. Only in-frame clones appear in the TCRdb table, and some are missing; sequencing was by immunoSEQ multiplex PCR. The V and J calls and clone size come from that table; D and trimming were worked out from the DNA. The profile shows about 97,000 clones, around 81% of them singletons.

This chain connects TRBV5-1 to TRBJ2-5; 12 positions match TRBD2. The clonotype was recovered from a man aged 40-55 years in good health and CMV-seropositive. The sequenced material came from PBMCs. Here the CDR3 reads CASSPGLAGETQYF. The DNA of the CDR3 is TGCGCCAGCAGCCCGGGACTAGCGGGCGAGACCCAGTACTTC.